This T cell receptor beta chain derives from a study of blood T cell repertoires in COVID-19. This CDR3 contains 17 residues. The ends were cut back, 0 bases at V and 8 bases at J, with 22 bases in the middle. CDR1 and CDR2 from the germline V gene are MRHNA and SNTAGT. As originally analysed: The authors estimated nucleated cell counts from reference gene primer amplification. The data were produced by immunoSEQ multiplex PCR, yet TCRdb's version contains in-frame clones alone and is incomplete. Clonal size and the V and J genes are those of that table, whereas D and trimming came from the DNA. The sample records 250,000 to 300,000 clones, 75% to 90% being singletons. Ages ranged from about 18 to 100 years, with residence in 24 US areas. Clinical history reported by participants formed the basis on which cohorts were assigned. Recovered status applied to Cohort 3 donors who had two consecutive negative PCRs. It also applied to those with clearance or with symptom resolution.

This receptor was identified in a woman aged 50 to 60 who had recovered from COVID-19. The material sequenced was PBMCs or T cells enriched from blood (not recorded which). The chain is built from TRBV6-4 and TRBJ1-2, with D perhaps TRBD1 (5 bases). The CDR3 DNA sequence: TGTGCCAGCAGTGACTCCGGTGTGGGCGGGGGAGTTCGCGGCTACACCTTC. Its protein is CASSDSGVGGGVRGYTF.